These 30 T cell receptor beta chains were all obtained from the same sample, sequenced in a study of response to subunit inactivated influenza vaccine. TCRdb recomputed calls from the RT-PCR reads with MiXCR, one row per CDR3 protein. In the table there are 300,000 to 350,000 distinct CDR3 sequences, just over 20% of which are singletons. This specimen consisted of PBMCs from blood, obtained approximately 20 months after vaccination. These receptor sequences come from a man between 50 and 69 years old who received an inactivated influenza vaccine.

This clonotype has ten or more counts. This chain joins TRBV4-1 and TRBJ1-1, with D perhaps matching TRBD1 (5 bases). The germline gives CDR1 MGHRA, CDR2 YSYEKL. This CDR3 is built from 15 residues. Trimming cost V 1 base and J 6 bases, with 15 bases left between them. The CDR3 DNA follows: TGCGCCAGCAGCCAAGGTGTTGCTAGGGGATCTGAAGCTTTCTTT. Protein product: CASSQGVARGSEAFF.

This clonotype has more than one count but fewer than ten. This rearrangement joins TRBV12-3 or TRBV12-4 to TRBJ1-1; perhaps TRBD1 as D (6 bases). With 5 bases removed from V and 8 bases from J, the gap between germline ends came to 12 bases. The CDR3 consists of 12 residues. CDR3 sequence reads: CASSHPGGEAFF. CDR3 bases: TGTGCCAGCAGTCACCCGGGGGGCGAAGCTTTCTTT.

The chain recombines TRBV12-3 or TRBV12-4 with TRBJ2-1; weak D call: TRBD2 (5 bases). The CDR3 is 15 amino acids. The V gene lost 3 bases and the J gene lost 8 bases, with 17 bases spanning the gap. The CDR3 nucleotides are TGTGCCAGCAGTTTCCCCATCCGGACTGGGGATGAGCAGTTCTTC. It translates to CASSFPIRTGDEQFF.

V and J are TRBV20-1 and TRBJ2-1; D is perhaps TRBD2 (5 bases). CDR3 length: 13 residues. V was pared by 2 bases and J by 10 bases, with 15 bases between. Germline V gives CDR1 DFQATT, CDR2 SNEGSKA (reference sequence). CDR3 nucleotide sequence: TGCAGTGCTAGATCCGGAAACCGAGGGGAGCAGTTCTTC. Translated: CSARSGNRGEQFF.

The CDR3 sequence: CSAEDRAWSNQPQHF. In DNA form, the CDR3 reads TGCAGTGCTGAAGACAGGGCTTGGAGCAATCAGCCCCAGCATTTT. The chain couples TRBV20-1 to TRBJ1-5, with 7 bases lining up with TRBD1. V lost 5 bases, J lost 1 base, and 8 bases stayed unmatched. This CDR3 is 15 amino acids long. Germline CDR1 is DFQATT and CDR2 is SNEGSKA (reference sequence).

This clonotype was recorded many times. The rearrangement joins TRBV4-3 to TRBJ1-2; D gene unclear. The CDR3 is 18 residues long. V lost 0 bases and J 4 bases, leaving 21 bases between the germline ends. Germline loops: CDR1 LGHNA, CDR2 YSLEER. CDR3 sequence reads: CASSQDSSMAGPTYGYTF. The CDR3 DNA sequence: TGCGCCAGCAGCCAAGATTCCAGCATGGCAGGACCAACCTATGGCTACACCTTC.

This CDR3 is CASSGGPIFEAFF. The CDR3 region has the DNA TGTGCCAGCAGTGGAGGACCGATATTTGAAGCTTTCTTT. This sequence joins TRBV25-1 and TRBJ1-1, with D uncertain. Trimming left V 4 bases short and J 7 bases short, with 13 bases between. The CDR3 runs 13 residues. CDR1 and CDR2 (germline): MGHDK, SYGVNS.

This sequence joins TRBV4-2 and TRBJ2-7, with D perhaps TRBD2 (6 bases). Germline lookup yields CDR1 LGHNA and CDR2 YNFKEQ. V gave up 3 bases and J gave up 2 bases, with 14 bases separating them. The CDR3 runs 15 residues. CDR3 amino acids: CASSQDVAVAYEQYF. In nucleotides, the CDR3 is TGTGCCAGCAGCCAGGATGTAGCGGTCGCCTACGAGCAGTACTTC.

This clonotype was counted only a few times. The V and J genes are TRBV20-1 and TRBJ1-2, with D tentatively TRBD1 (6 bases). The germline V gene encodes CDR1 DFQATT and CDR2 SNEGSKA (reference sequence). The ends were cut back, 3 bases at V and 8 bases at J, with 19 bases in the middle. This CDR3 comprises 14 residues. CDR3 nucleotides: TGCAGTGCTAGTGTTCCCCCCACAGGGCGAGGCTACACCTTC. Protein sequence: CSASVPPTGRGYTF.

This clonotype was counted at least ten times. The rearrangement links TRBV29-1 to TRBJ1-3; D ambiguous. Germline CDR1 SQVTM, CDR2 ANQGSEA. The V end was cut by 4 bases, the J end by 0 bases, with 4 bases between. This CDR3 is 12 amino acids long. The CDR3 coding sequence is TGCAGCGTTGGTGACTCTGGAAACACCATATATTTT. Amino acids: CSVGDSGNTIYF.

In its sample, this clonotype was seen a few times. V usage is TRBV20-1 and J usage is TRBJ2-2; TRBD2 matches at 9 bases. The length of the CDR3 is 15 residues. In germline, CDR1 is DFQATT, CDR2 SNEGSKA (reference sequence). V gave up 6 bases and J gave up 6 bases; unmatched junction bases: 11. The CDR3 nucleotides are TGCAGTGCCTTATCTGCGGGGGGGATTTCCGGGGAGCTGTTTTTT. Translated, it gives CSALSAGGISGELFF.

CDR3 loop: CASSPGAYEQYF. The CDR3 DNA sequence: TGTGCCAGCAGCCCGGGAGCCTACGAGCAGTACTTC. The chain combines TRBV9 with TRBJ2-7; tentative D call: TRBD2 (6 bases). Trimming removed 4 bases at V and 2 bases at J, with 7 bases between. From germline, CDR1 is SGDLS and CDR2 YYNGEE. The CDR3 is 12 amino acids.

The chain has TRBV9 and TRBJ2-2, with 9 bases aligning to TRBD1. The CDR3 is made up of 14 amino acids. Trimming removed 6 bases from V and 3 bases from J; junction bases left unmatched: 3. Per the germline V gene, CDR1 is SGDLS and CDR2 is YYNGEE. CDR3 amino acids: CASKRTGDTGELFF. The CDR3, as DNA: TGTGCCAGCAAAAGGACAGGGGACACCGGGGAGCTGTTTTTT.

The chain recombines TRBV5-1 with TRBJ2-7, with 16 bases matching TRBD2. Trimming at V came to 4 bases and at J to 0 bases, leaving 7 bases not matched to a gene. The CDR3 runs 18 residues. Germline CDR1 and CDR2: SGHRS and YFSETQ. Written as DNA, the CDR3 is TGCGCCAGCAGCCGGGGACTAGCGGGGGGGTCCCTCTCCTACGAGCAGTACTTC. Encoded protein: CASSRGLAGGSLSYEQYF.

This clonotype was recorded a few times. CDR3 amino acids: CASSQDPGAKNEKLFF. In nucleotides, the CDR3 is TGCGCCAGCAGCCAAGATCCGGGGGCGAAGAATGAAAAACTGTTTTTT. V and J are TRBV4-3 and TRBJ1-4; D perhaps matches TRBD1 (6 bases). The CDR3 totals 16 residues. Trimming shortened V by 0 bases and J by 5 bases, and 13 bases separated the two germline ends. Germline V gives CDR1 LGHNA, CDR2 YSLEER.

In this sample, this clonotype turned up a few times. J is TRBJ2-1 and V is TRBV28, with no clear D. Germline-derived CDR1 and CDR2 are MDHEN and SYDVKM. Trimming shortened V by 5 bases and J by 15 bases, and 20 bases separated the two germline ends. The CDR3 runs 13 residues. This CDR3 is CASSDSLQVFGFF. The CDR3 DNA sequence: TGTGCCAGCAGTGACTCCCTCCAAGTCTTTGGGTTCTTC.

This clonotype has ten or more counts. The rearrangement links TRBV4-3 to TRBJ2-3; no clear D. The CDR3 has 14 residues. The V gene's germline CDR1 is LGHNA and CDR2 YSLEER. Deletions cut 1 base from V and 6 bases from J, with 11 bases between. The CDR3 sequence is CASSQGLSRDTQYF. In nucleotides, the CDR3 is TGCGCCAGCAGCCAAGGTCTCTCACGGGATACGCAGTATTTT.

V gene TRBV6-1 combines with J gene TRBJ1-4; possibly TRBD1 for D (5 bases). The CDR3 is made up of 14 amino acids. Per germline, CDR1 MNHNS and CDR2 SASEGT. V was pared by 6 bases and J by 7 bases, with 15 bases between. The CDR3 DNA reads TGTGCCAGCAGCCGAGACAGTGTTTCTGAAAAACTGTTTTTT. Its protein product is CASSRDSVSEKLFF.

There are many counts of this clonotype. The J gene is TRBJ2-1, the V gene TRBV2, with D possibly matching TRBD1 (6 bases). CDR1 is SNHLY and CDR2 is FYNNEI in the germline V gene. V was pared by 7 bases and J by 12 bases, with 16 bases between. The CDR3 totals 12 residues. CDR3 protein: CASTTDRQAQFF. The CDR3 DNA reads TGTGCCAGCACCACTGACAGGCAGGCGCAGTTCTTC.

This clonotype occurred a few times. The V gene is TRBV20-1, the J gene TRBJ1-4; D ambiguous. Germline lookup yields CDR1 DFQATT and CDR2 SNEGSKA (reference sequence). V was cut by 5 bases and J by 5 bases, with 6 bases left in between. This CDR3 spans 11 amino acids. In nucleotides, the CDR3 is TGCAGTGCTGGGGAAAATGAAAAACTGTTTTTT. Protein sequence: CSAGENEKLFF.

This clonotype appeared a few times. The chain employs TRBV5-1 and TRBJ1-4, with a weak D call TRBD1 (6 bases). The ends were cut back, 1 base at V and 6 bases at J, with 13 bases in the middle. There are 15 residues in the CDR3. Germline V CDR1 and CDR2: SGHRS, YFSETQ. Here the CDR3 reads CASSLSPGADEKLFF. DNA of the CDR3: TGCGCCAGCAGCTTGTCACCAGGGGCCGATGAAAAACTGTTTTTT.

In this sample, this clonotype turned up a few times. The chain uses TRBV7-2 and TRBJ2-7; 7 positions agree with TRBD1. Germline V gene lookup returns CDR1 SGHTA and CDR2 FQGNSA. V lost 5 bases and J lost 5; bases outside the gene matches: 9. The CDR3 spans 14 residues. Here the CDR3 reads CASSERTGRNEQYF. DNA for the CDR3: TGTGCCAGCAGCGAGCGGACAGGCCGTAACGAGCAGTACTTC.

Here the CDR3 DNA reads TGTGCCAGCTCACCAGAACAGGGTTACTTTGGAAACACCATATATTTT. It translates to CASSPEQGYFGNTIYF. The rearrangement links TRBV18 to TRBJ1-3; TRBD1 is a possible D gene (6 bases). The length of the CDR3 is 16 residues. The germline V and J ends were trimmed by 2 bases and 3 bases, with 14 bases remaining between them. The V gene's germline CDR1 is KGHSH and CDR2 LQKENI. Full variable domain (remainder filled in from reference TRBV18 and TRBJ1-3): NAGVMQNPRHLVRRRGQEARLRCSPMKGHSHVYWYRQLPEEGLKFMVYLQKENIIDESGMPKERFSAEFPKEGPSILRIQQVVRGDSAAYFCASSPEQGYFGNTIYFGEGSWLTVV.

This clonotype appeared a single time. The rearrangement uses TRBV20-1 and TRBJ1-4; D may be TRBD1 (5 bases). Per germline, CDR1 DFQATT and CDR2 SNEGSKA (reference sequence). The CDR3 contains 14 residues. V was trimmed by 6 bases and J by 5 bases, leaving 16 bases between them. The CDR3 is CSASTGNQNEKLFF. CDR3 nucleotide sequence: TGCAGTGCGAGTACAGGAAATCAAAATGAAAAACTGTTTTTT.

This clonotype was detected only a few times. This rearrangement joins TRBV20-1 to TRBJ1-5; the D gene is possibly TRBD1 (5 bases). Trimming took 2 bases from V and 0 from J, leaving 11 bases between them. Germline V gene data show CDR1 as DFQATT and CDR2 as SNEGSKA (reference sequence). The CDR3 totals 15 residues. The CDR3 DNA is TGCAGTGCTAGACAGGGTTGGAATAGCAATCAGCCCCAGCATTTT. Translated, it gives CSARQGWNSNQPQHF.

J is TRBJ1-4 and V is TRBV6-5, with 8 bases aligning to TRBD1. CDR3 length: 14 amino acids. Trimming at V came to 5 bases and at J to 7 bases, leaving 6 bases not matched to a gene. Germline CDR1 reads MNHEY; CDR2 reads SVGAGI. The CDR3: CASSNRGRFEKLFF. CDR3 bases: TGTGCCAGCAGTAACAGGGGGAGGTTTGAAAAACTGTTTTTT.

In its sample, this clonotype was seen a few times. The chain uses TRBV30 and TRBJ1-4; D unresolved. The CDR3 has 13 amino acids. Germline loops: CDR1 GTSNPN, CDR2 SVGIG (reference sequence). CDR3 coding DNA: TGTGCTGGTACGGCCAGTGGCTTTGAAAAACTGTTTTTT. Residues: CAGTASGFEKLFF.

There are many counts of this clonotype. Written as DNA, the CDR3 is TGTGCCAGCAGTTTATCGGGGGTTGGTTGGCAGCCCCAGCATTTT. Its translation is CASSLSGVGWQPQHF. The J gene is TRBJ1-5, the V gene TRBV12-3 or TRBV12-4; tentatively, D is TRBD1 (5 bases). Trimming took off 2 bases at V and 7 bases at J, with 15 bases between the two ends. The CDR3 spans 15 residues.

This sequence joins TRBV7-9 and TRBJ2-3; D gene uncertain. CDR1 and CDR2 (germline): SEHNR, FQNEAQ (reference sequence). The V end was cut by 5 bases, the J end by 0 bases, with 12 bases between. The CDR3 sequence is 15 residues long. This chain's CDR3 is CASSPNSESTDTQYF. DNA for the CDR3: TGTGCCAGCAGCCCGAACTCCGAAAGCACAGATACGCAGTATTTT.

This clonotype was observed a few times. This chain links TRBV6-5 with TRBJ2-1; no definite D call. Looked up from germline, CDR1 is MNHEY and CDR2 is SVGAGI. With 0 bases removed from V and 3 bases from J, the gap between germline ends came to 6 bases. The CDR3 runs to 14 residues. The CDR3 loop is CASSYSLNYNEQFF. The CDR3 bases are TGTGCCAGCAGTTACTCACTGAACTACAATGAGCAGTTCTTC.